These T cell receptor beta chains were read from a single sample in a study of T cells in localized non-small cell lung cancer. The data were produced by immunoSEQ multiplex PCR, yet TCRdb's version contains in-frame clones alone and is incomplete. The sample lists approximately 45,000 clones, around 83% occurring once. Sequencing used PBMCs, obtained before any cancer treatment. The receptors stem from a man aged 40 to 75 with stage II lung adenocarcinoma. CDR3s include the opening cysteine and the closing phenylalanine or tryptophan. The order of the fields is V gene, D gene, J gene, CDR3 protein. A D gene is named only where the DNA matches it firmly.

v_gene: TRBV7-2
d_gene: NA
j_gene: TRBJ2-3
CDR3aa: CASSLVFRSRGATDTQYF

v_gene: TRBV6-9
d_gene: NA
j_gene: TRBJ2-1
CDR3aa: CASSYTLKQANEQFF

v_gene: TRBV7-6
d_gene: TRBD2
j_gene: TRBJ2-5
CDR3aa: CASSLQTSGGQETQYF

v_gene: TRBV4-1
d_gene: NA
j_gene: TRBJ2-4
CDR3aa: CASSQEPGARLGPAKNIQYF

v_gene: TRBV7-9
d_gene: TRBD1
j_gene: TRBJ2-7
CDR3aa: CASSLTFGTGGRPYEQYF

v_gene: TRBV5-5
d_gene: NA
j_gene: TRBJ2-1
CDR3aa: CASSRDGQGGNEQFF

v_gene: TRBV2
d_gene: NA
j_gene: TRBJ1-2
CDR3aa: CASSPDGHILYGYTF

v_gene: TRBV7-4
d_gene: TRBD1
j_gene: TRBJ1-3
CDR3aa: CASSPSRDPLQGVENTIYF

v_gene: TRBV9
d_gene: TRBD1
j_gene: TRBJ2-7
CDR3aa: CASSEGIQGDEQYF

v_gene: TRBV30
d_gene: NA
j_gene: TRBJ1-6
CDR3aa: CAWSVSALGVNSPLHF

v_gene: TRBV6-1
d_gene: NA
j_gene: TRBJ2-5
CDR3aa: CASSDALWGETQYF

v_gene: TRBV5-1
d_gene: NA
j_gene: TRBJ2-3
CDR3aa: CASSLGRVGTDTQYF

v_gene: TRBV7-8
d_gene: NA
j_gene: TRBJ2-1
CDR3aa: CASSRQVDNEQFF

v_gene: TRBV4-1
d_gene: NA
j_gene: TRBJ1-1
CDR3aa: CASSHPLTEAFF

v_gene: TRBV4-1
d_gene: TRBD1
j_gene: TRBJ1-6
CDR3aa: CASSQDYDRGSYNSPLHF

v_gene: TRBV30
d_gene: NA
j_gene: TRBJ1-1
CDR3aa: CAWSVGGKTEAFF

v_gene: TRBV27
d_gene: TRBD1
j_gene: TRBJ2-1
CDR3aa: CASSLSGQGVNEQFF

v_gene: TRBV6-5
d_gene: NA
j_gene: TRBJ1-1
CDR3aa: CASSYSDSSEAFF

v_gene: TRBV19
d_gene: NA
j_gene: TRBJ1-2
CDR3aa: CASRAGIYYGYTF

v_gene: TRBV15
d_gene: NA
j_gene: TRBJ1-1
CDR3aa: CATSRAGLNTEAFF

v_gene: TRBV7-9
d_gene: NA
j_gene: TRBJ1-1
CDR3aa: CASSLGVELTEAFF

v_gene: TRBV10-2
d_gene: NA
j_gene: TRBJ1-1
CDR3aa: CASSRTGNTEAFF

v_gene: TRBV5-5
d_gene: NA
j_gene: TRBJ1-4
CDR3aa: CASSFPTGTGEKLFF

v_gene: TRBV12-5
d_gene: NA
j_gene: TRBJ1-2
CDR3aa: CASGFSGAAYGYTF

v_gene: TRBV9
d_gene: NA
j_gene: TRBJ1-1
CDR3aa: CASSNWGTEAFF

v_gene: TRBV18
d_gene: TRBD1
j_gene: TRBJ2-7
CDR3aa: CASSRGVPGTAYEQYF

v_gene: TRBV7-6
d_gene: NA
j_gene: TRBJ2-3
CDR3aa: CASSLGGTPTDTQYF

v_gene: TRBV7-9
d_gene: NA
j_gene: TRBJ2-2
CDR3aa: CASSPRSNTGELFF

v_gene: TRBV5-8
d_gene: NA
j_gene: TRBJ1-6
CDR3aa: CASSLGTNSPLHF

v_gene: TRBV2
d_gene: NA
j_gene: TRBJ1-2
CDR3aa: CASTDGLFNYGYTF

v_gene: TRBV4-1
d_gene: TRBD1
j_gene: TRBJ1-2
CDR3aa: CASSQVFGTDYGYTF

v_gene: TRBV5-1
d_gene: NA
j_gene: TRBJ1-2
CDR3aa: CASSRLLTGTFGAGYTF

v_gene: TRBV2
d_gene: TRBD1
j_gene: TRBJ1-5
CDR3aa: CASRGTTGQGGQPQHF

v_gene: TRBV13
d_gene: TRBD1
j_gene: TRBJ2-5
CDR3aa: CASSPGGQGDMTQYF

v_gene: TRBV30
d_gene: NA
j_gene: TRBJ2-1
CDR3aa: CAWSGFSGHLNNEQFF

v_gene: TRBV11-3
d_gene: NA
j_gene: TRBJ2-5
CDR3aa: CASSLDQETQYF